These 27 T cell receptor beta chains were all obtained from the same sample, sequenced in a study of T cell changes during pregnancy in multiple sclerosis. Assay used: immunoSEQ multiplex PCR; TCRdb lists only in-frame clones, some missing. The sample has around 40,000 clones, approximately 93% seen once; the top ten hold approximately 8.6%. The material was CD8+ T cells from peripheral blood mononuclear cells, obtained in the third trimester of pregnancy. The receptors derive from a female donor with multiple sclerosis, enrolled in a pregnancy study.

This clone was seen repeatedly, ten times or more. The chain links TRBV6-5 to TRBJ2-7; D is ambiguous. Germline V gene data show CDR1 as MNHEY and CDR2 as SVGAGI. The CDR3 has 13 amino acids. Trimming left V 0 bases short and J 6 bases short, with 9 bases between. The CDR3, as DNA: TGTGCCAGCAGTTACTCTGTCCGAGGCGAGCAGTACTTC. Protein: CASSYSVRGEQYF.

The rearrangement joins TRBV7-2 to TRBJ2-7; unclear D gene. The CDR3 is 13 residues long. CDR1 SGHTA and CDR2 FQGNSA come from the germline V gene. The germline V and J ends were trimmed by 2 bases and 2 bases, with 7 bases remaining between them. This chain's CDR3 is CASSLWQTYEQYF. The CDR3 DNA follows: TGTGCCAGCAGCTTATGGCAGACCTACGAGCAGTACTTC.

The V and J genes are TRBV9 and TRBJ2-1; TRBD1 matches at 7 bases. Germline V gene data show CDR1 as SGDLS and CDR2 as YYNGEE. J gave up 9 bases and V 4 bases, and 16 bases lay outside the gene matches. The CDR3 runs to 16 residues. The CDR3 nucleotides read TGTGCCAGCAGCCCCCGCTCGACAGGGCTTAAGGGTGAGCAGTTCTTC. Translating gives CASSPRSTGLKGEQFF.

The V and J genes are TRBV5-6 and TRBJ2-7, with unresolved D. Germline lookup yields CDR1 SGHDT and CDR2 YYEEEE. Between the trimmed V and J ends, which lost 4 bases and 0 bases, there was a span of 8 bases. This CDR3 is built from 13 residues. CDR3 amino acids: CASSTGYSYEQYF. CDR3 in DNA: TGTGCCAGCAGCACCGGGTACTCCTACGAGCAGTACTTC.

In its sample, this clone was seen once. The V call is TRBV30, the J call TRBJ1-2; D remains ambiguous. Deletions cut 5 bases from V and 1 base from J, with 26 bases between. The CDR3 is made up of 18 amino acids. From germline, CDR1 is GTSNPN and CDR2 SVGIG (reference sequence). The chain's CDR3 is CAWGRPTPGRTLNYGYTF. CDR3 coding DNA: TGTGCCTGGGGGAGACCGACGCCGGGCAGGACCCTTAACTATGGCTACACCTTC.

The rearrangement uses TRBV4-1 and TRBJ1-6; D ambiguous. CDR3 size: 16 residues. Trimming took 0 bases from V and 6 from J, leaving 12 bases between them. From germline, CDR1 is MGHRA and CDR2 YSYEKL. In DNA form, the CDR3 reads TGCGCCAGCAGCCAAGAAGAGGGCAGATCTAATTCACCCCTCCACTTT. This sequence encodes CASSQEEGRSNSPLHF.

The rearrangement links TRBV5-5 to TRBJ2-7, with TRBD1 identical over 8 bases. The CDR3 is made up of 15 amino acids. V dropped 2 bases and J dropped 6; count of bases not matched to a gene: 10. Germline lookup yields CDR1 SGHKS and CDR2 YYEKEE (reference sequence). CDR3 protein: CASSFGQGAAPEQYF. The CDR3, as DNA: TGTGCCAGCAGCTTCGGGCAGGGGGCCGCACCCGAGCAGTACTTC.

The CDR3 loop is CASSPQTGVGYTF. The DNA of the CDR3 is TGTGCCAGCAGTCCGCAGACAGGGGTAGGCTACACCTTC. The chain employs TRBV27 and TRBJ1-2; 8 nucleotides match TRBD1. The CDR3 consists of 13 residues. Per the germline V gene, CDR1 is MNHEY and CDR2 is SMNVEV (reference sequence). V shed 5 bases, J shed 8 bases, and the junction held 7 bases outside the gene matches.

The V and J genes are TRBV19 and TRBJ2-1, with 7 positions matching TRBD1. J gave up 5 bases and V 10 bases, and 2 bases lay outside the gene matches. Germline values: CDR1 LNHDA, CDR2 SQIVND (reference sequence). The CDR3 covers 11 residues. CDR3 loop: CATQGDNEQFF. As DNA, the CDR3 is TGTGCCACCCAGGGGGACAATGAGCAGTTCTTC.

The chain carries TRBV5-1 and TRBJ2-3, with 10 nucleotides matching TRBD2. V was clipped by 0 bases and J by 3 bases; unmatched bases: 1. This CDR3 comprises 15 residues. Germline V gene lookup returns CDR1 SGHRS and CDR2 YFSETQ. The CDR3 nucleotides are TGCGCCAGCAGCTTGGCTAGCGGGGGAACAGATACGCAGTATTTT. Encoded protein: CASSLASGGTDTQYF.

This sequence joins TRBV13 and TRBJ1-3; D is ambiguous. CDR1 and CDR2 from the germline V gene are PRHDT and FYEKMQ (reference sequence). The CDR3 contains 13 residues. Trimming shortened V by 5 bases and J by 3 bases, and 8 bases separated the two germline ends. CDR3 coding DNA: TGTGCCAGCAGCCCGGGGTATGGAAACACCATATATTTT. This gives the protein CASSPGYGNTIYF.

This rearrangement joins TRBV9 to TRBJ2-7; 7 nucleotides line up with TRBD1. This CDR3 is built from 13 residues. J lost 5 bases, V lost 3 bases, and 5 bases had no gene match. The germline CDR1 and CDR2 sequences are SGDLS and YYNGEE. CDR3 sequence: CASSARQGNEQYF. The CDR3 nucleotides are TGTGCCAGCAGCGCCAGACAGGGAAACGAGCAGTACTTC.

The rearrangement links TRBV5-1 to TRBJ2-7, with 7 bases matching TRBD1. The germline V gene encodes CDR1 SGHRS and CDR2 YFSETQ. This CDR3 has 15 residues. Germline trimming cut 0 bases from V and 3 bases from J; bases unmatched to any gene: 6. CDR3 region: CASSLGGGPFYEQYF. The CDR3 DNA sequence: TGCGCCAGCAGCTTGGGAGGGGGCCCATTCTACGAGCAGTACTTC.

V usage is TRBV27 and J usage is TRBJ2-2; TRBD1 is a possible D gene (5 bases). V was clipped by 2 bases and J by 4 bases, with 8 bases between them. This CDR3 comprises 14 residues. Germline V gene data show CDR1 as MNHEY and CDR2 as SMNVEV (reference sequence). The DNA for the CDR3 is TGTGCCAGCAGTTTAGGGGCAGCCACCGGGGAGCTGTTTTTT. Its translation is CASSLGAATGELFF.

The genes are TRBV13 and TRBJ1-3; D perhaps matches TRBD1 (5 bases). The V end lost 8 bases, the J end lost 4 bases, and 15 bases lay between the germline ends. Germline CDR1 PRHDT, CDR2 FYEKMQ (reference sequence). CDR3 length: 14 amino acids. CDR3 nucleotides: TGTGCCAGCGCGGGGGATCACACGGGAAACACCATATATTTT. Its protein is CASAGDHTGNTIYF.

The chain has TRBV5-4 and TRBJ2-3; 7 positions agree with TRBD2. This CDR3 spans 16 amino acids. J gave up 4 bases and V 5 bases, and 13 bases lay outside the gene matches. CDR1 is SGHNT, CDR2 YYREEE, per germline (reference sequence). CDR3 sequence: CASSLEGLADPDTQYF. CDR3 DNA sequence: TGTGCCAGCAGTCTGGAGGGGCTAGCGGATCCAGATACGCAGTATTTT.

The CDR3 nucleotides read TGTGCCAGCACTGCGACAGGGGGGTTCTACGAGCAGTACTTC. Its translation is CASTATGGFYEQYF. The gene calls are TRBV6-1 and TRBJ2-7; 9 positions agree with TRBD1. Unmatched junction bases numbered 7, after V lost 7 bases and J lost 3 bases. This CDR3 is 14 amino acids long. The V gene's germline CDR1 is MNHNS and CDR2 SASEGT.

This clone was found a few times. V gene TRBV7-3 combines with J gene TRBJ2-2; TRBD2 agrees at 10 bases. V was pared by 4 bases and J by 2 bases, with 4 bases of the junction left unmatched. This CDR3 has 16 residues. Germline-derived CDR1 and CDR2 are SGHTA and FQGTGA. The CDR3 loop is CASSYLAGANTGELFF. The CDR3 coding sequence is TGTGCCAGCAGCTATCTAGCGGGGGCAAACACCGGGGAGCTGTTTTTT.

Of note for this clone: The same CDR3 can be traced to other DNA sequences in this sample. The J gene is TRBJ2-7, the V gene TRBV5-3, with D possibly TRBD2 on 6 matching bases. TRBV5-3 is recorded as an ORF, its role being uncertain. The CDR3 is 15 amino acids. Trimming pared 4 bases from V and 5 bases from J, leaving 19 bases between. The CDR3 region has the DNA TGTGCCAGAAGCGAAGAGATCACGGGGGTCAACGAGCAGTACTTC. Encoded protein: CARSEEITGVNEQYF.

This chain joins TRBV2 and TRBJ2-3, with D perhaps matching TRBD2 (5 bases). Trimming shortened V by 7 bases and J by 1 base, and 12 bases separated the two germline ends. The CDR3 has 14 residues. Germline loops: CDR1 SNHLY, CDR2 FYNNEI. CDR3 region: CASTSWTGTDTQYF. The CDR3 nucleotides read TGTGCCAGCACCTCGTGGACTGGCACAGATACGCAGTATTTT. The whole variable domain, remainder taken from reference TRBV2 and TRBJ2-3, is EPEVTQTPSHQVTQMGQEVILRCVPISNHLYFYWYRQILGQKVEFLVSFYNNEISEKSEIFDDQFSVERPDGSNFTLKIRSTKLEDSAMYFCASTSWTGTDTQYFGPGTRLTVL.

The CDR3, as DNA: TGTGCCAGCAGCTCCGGGACAGGACGCAATCAGCCCCAGCATTTT. This codes for CASSSGTGRNQPQHF. The V gene is TRBV13, the J gene TRBJ1-5; the match to TRBD1 covers 8 bases. This CDR3 is 15 amino acids long. V gave up 4 bases and J gave up 2 bases; unmatched junction bases: 4. The V gene's germline CDR1 is PRHDT and CDR2 FYEKMQ (reference sequence).

The chain uses TRBV6-4 and TRBJ2-1; D is possibly TRBD1 (6 bases). The germline V gene has CDR1 MRHNA and CDR2 SNTAGT. V gave up 0 bases and J gave up 5 bases, with 11 bases separating them. The CDR3 spans 15 residues. The CDR3 region has the DNA TGTGCCAGCAGTGACTCGAGTCAGGGGCACAATGAGCAGTTCTTC. This codes for CASSDSSQGHNEQFF.

V is TRBV10-3 and J is TRBJ2-1, with 8 positions matching TRBD2. Germline CDR1 and CDR2: ENHRY and SYGVKD. V gave up 6 bases and J gave up 3 bases; unmatched junction bases: 4. This CDR3 has 14 residues. In nucleotides, the CDR3 is TGTGCCATCAGCCCAGCGGGGGACTACAATGAGCAGTTCTTC. The encoded protein is CAISPAGDYNEQFF.

The chain recombines TRBV2 with TRBJ1-2; 8 nucleotides align to TRBD1. This CDR3 contains 14 residues. Germline CDR1 is SNHLY and CDR2 is FYNNEI. Germline trimming cut 6 bases from V and 6 bases from J; bases unmatched to any gene: 9. CDR3 nucleotides: TGTGCCAGCAGGGGCATGGGACAGGAAAATGGCTACACCTTC. Amino acids: CASRGMGQENGYTF.

The gene calls are TRBV7-8 and TRBJ2-7, with TRBD1 matching over 11 bases. V trimming: 5 bases; J trimming: 4 bases; junction bases outside the gene matches: 10. This CDR3 is built from 16 residues. Germline CDR1 is SGHVS and CDR2 is FQNEAQ. This chain's CDR3 is CASSQIAGTGGYEQYF. CDR3 in DNA: TGTGCCAGCAGCCAAATCGCGGGGACAGGGGGTTACGAGCAGTACTTC.

The chain uses TRBV19 and TRBJ2-7; D unclear. The V and J ends lost 7 bases and 0 bases respectively, with 13 bases between them. Germline V CDR1 and CDR2: LNHDA, SQIVND (reference sequence). This CDR3 comprises 14 residues. CDR3 amino acids: CASTPGGSSYEQYF. The CDR3 nucleotides read TGTGCCAGTACCCCCGGCGGCAGCTCCTACGAGCAGTACTTC.

This chain joins TRBV6-1 and TRBJ2-7; D is perhaps TRBD1 (6 bases). The CDR3 sequence is 13 residues long. CDR1 MNHNS and CDR2 SASEGT come from the germline V gene. V was clipped by 8 bases and J by 2 bases, with 13 bases between them. The CDR3 coding sequence is TGTGCCAGCGAGGGGGAAAGCCCCTACGAGCAGTACTTC. It specifies CASEGESPYEQYF.